This T cell receptor beta chain was found in a study of control samples from healthy donors and cancer patients (dated by TCRdb to about 2020). This clone was observed a single time. It lacks a known antigen. It has no much larger one-base neighbor in the sample; base qualities were not kept. Based on the germline V gene, the CDR1 and CDR2 sequences are SGHRS and YFSETQ. V and J are truncated by 3 bases and 3 bases respectively, leaving an intervening sequence of 12 bases. CDR3 length: 14 amino acids, cysteine to phenylalanine. Here the CDR3 DNA is all that survives: 42 bases in frame from base 1. Libraries came from the immunoSEQ multiplex PCR assay. The immuneACCESS repertoire file appears here via TCRdb, limited to in-frame rearrangements. These files lack a portion of the clones; in checked studies, under half of the deficit traces to unresolved V genes, and the cause of the others is not known. Recorded for this sample are 95,000 to 150,000 clones; around 90% of them occurred a single time. The ten most abundant clones make up about 40% of the sample.

This receptor was obtained from a man between 50 and 59 years old in good health. The chain is made from TRBV5-1 and TRBJ1-2; a tentative D call is TRBD1 (5 bases match). Sequenced input: blood. The DNA reads TGCGCCAGCAGCTCTCAGGGCATGGACTATGGCTACACCTTC. Protein translation: CASSSQGMDYGYTF.